One sample yielded the 23 T cell receptor beta chains listed below, sequenced in a study of control samples from healthy donors and cancer patients. TCRdb's copy holds only in-frame clones and misses some; the assay was immunoSEQ multiplex PCR. The sample has approximately 110,000 clones; under 90% are singletons. The specimen was blood. The source of these receptors is a woman in her fifties or sixties in good health.

V and J are TRBV11-3 and TRBJ2-1, with 10 bases lining up with TRBD2. CDR1 is SGHNT and CDR2 is YENEEA in the germline V gene. V gave up 4 bases and J gave up 5 bases; unmatched junction bases: 5. This CDR3 has 15 amino acids. CDR3 nucleotides: TGTGCCAGCAGCTCTTACGGGACTAGCGACAATGAGCAGTTCTTC. This translates into CASSSYGTSDNEQFF.

Comments on this clone: The same CDR3 arises from other DNA sequences in this sample as well. This sequence joins TRBV11-3 and TRBJ2-5, with D unresolved. CDR3 length: 11 residues. Per germline, CDR1 SGHNT and CDR2 YENEEA. Trimming removed 0 bases from V and 4 bases from J, with 0 bases in between. Here the CDR3 reads CASSLEETQYF. CDR3 sequence (DNA): TGTGCCAGCAGCTTAGAAGAGACCCAGTACTTC.

The rearrangement links TRBV14 to TRBJ1-1; 8 positions match TRBD1. V shed 2 bases and J 2 bases; nucleotides not matched to a gene: 4. The CDR3 sequence is 15 residues long. In germline, CDR1 is SGHDN, CDR2 FVKESK. The DNA for the CDR3 is TGTGCCAGCAGCCAAAGGACAGGGAGAAACACTGAAGCTTTCTTT. Protein: CASSQRTGRNTEAFF.

V is TRBV18 and J is TRBJ1-6; tentative D call: TRBD1 (6 bases). CDR1 is KGHSH, CDR2 LQKENI, per germline. Trimming pared 2 bases from V and 8 bases from J, leaving 13 bases between. The CDR3 loop spans 15 amino acids. The CDR3 DNA reads TGTGCCAGCTCACCAGGACAGCGCAGGGATTCACCCCTCCACTTT. Encoded protein: CASSPGQRRDSPLHF.

The chain couples TRBV12-3 or TRBV12-4 to TRBJ1-2, with 7 bases aligning to TRBD1. The length of the CDR3 is 13 residues. With V trimmed by 5 bases and J by 8 bases, 8 bases remained unmatched. This chain's CDR3 is CASSLSTGSGYTF. The DNA of the CDR3 is TGTGCCAGCAGTCTCTCGACAGGGTCGGGCTACACCTTC.

This chain joins TRBV7-3 and TRBJ1-6, with 9 bases identical to TRBD1. The CDR3 covers 15 residues. Germline-derived CDR1 and CDR2 are SGHTA and FQGTGA. The J segment lost 6 bases and the V segment lost 4 bases, leaving 4 bases of the junction unmatched. CDR3 nucleotide sequence: TGTGCCAGCAGCTACACAGGGGGCGGTAATTCACCCCTCCACTTT. Translated: CASSYTGGGNSPLHF.

V usage is TRBV7-2 and J usage is TRBJ1-2, with D tentatively TRBD1 (6 bases). Between the trimmed V and J ends, which lost 5 bases and 7 bases, there was a span of 20 bases. Germline V lookup: CDR1 SGHTA, CDR2 FQGNSA. The CDR3 is made up of 15 amino acids. The CDR3 region is CASSHADRRRAGYTF. CDR3 DNA: TGTGCCAGCAGCCACGCAGACAGGAGGAGGGCTGGCTACACCTTC. The variable domain in full, with the rest retrieved from reference TRBV7-2 and TRBJ1-2, is GAGVSQSPSNKVTEKGKDVELRCDPISGHTALYWYRQSLGQGLEFLIYFQGNSAPDKSGLPSDRFSAERTGGSVSTLTIQRTQQEDSAVYLCASSHADRRRAGYTFGSGTRLTVV.

The chain uses TRBV13 and TRBJ1-6; the D is unclear. Germline CDR1 and CDR2: PRHDT and FYEKMQ (reference sequence). V lost 0 bases and J lost 10, with 10 bases in between. The CDR3 is 14 residues long. The CDR3 here is CASSLGERWSPLHF. The CDR3 DNA reads TGTGCCAGCAGCTTAGGAGAACGATGGTCACCCCTCCACTTT.

The rearrangement joins TRBV14 to TRBJ2-7, with 8 bases matching TRBD2. CDR3 length equals 13 residues. Germline CDR1 SGHDN, CDR2 FVKESK. Trimming took 4 bases from V and 5 from J; bases not matched to a gene: 4. The chain's CDR3 is CASSPGTSNEQYF. The CDR3 DNA reads as TGTGCCAGCAGCCCCGGGACTAGTAACGAGCAGTACTTC. The full variable domain, with the rest looked up from reference TRBV14 and TRBJ2-7, is EAGVTQFPSHSVIEKGQTVTLRCDPISGHDNLYWYRRVMGKEIKFLLHFVKESKQDESGMPNNRFLAERTGGTYSTLKVQPAELEDSGVYFCASSPGTSNEQYFGPGTRLTVT.

The chain recombines TRBV7-8 with TRBJ2-7; D not certain. The ends were cut back, 3 bases at V and 0 bases at J, with 0 bases in the middle. The CDR3 loop spans 11 amino acids. From germline, CDR1 is SGHVS and CDR2 FQNEAQ. DNA for the CDR3: TGTGCCAGCAGCTTCTCCTACGAGCAGTACTTC. Encoded protein: CASSFSYEQYF.

The chain joins TRBV5-1 to TRBJ2-7, with TRBD1 matching over 7 bases. Germline-derived CDR1 and CDR2 are SGHRS and YFSETQ. This CDR3 contains 15 residues. J lost 7 bases, V lost 4 bases, and 14 bases had no gene match. This CDR3 is CASSASRGITREQYF. DNA for the CDR3: TGCGCCAGCAGCGCCTCCAGGGGGATAACGCGGGAGCAGTACTTC.

The CDR3 protein is CASSQDYRDSTEAFF. CDR3 bases: TGTGCCAGCAGCCAAGATTATAGGGATTCCACTGAAGCTTTCTTT. The V gene is TRBV4-2, the J gene TRBJ1-1; D unresolved. Germline CDR1 and CDR2: LGHNA and YNFKEQ. The V end lost 0 bases, the J end lost 4 bases, and 12 bases lay between the germline ends. The CDR3 loop spans 15 amino acids.

This clone was counted a single time. The chain uses TRBV19 and TRBJ1-1; D call uncertain. Germline assignment: CDR1 LNHDA and CDR2 SQIVND (reference sequence). Trimming cost V 2 bases and J 3 bases, with 13 bases left between them. This CDR3 is built from 15 residues. The CDR3 sequence: CASSIHGRRDTEAFF. The CDR3 coding sequence is TGTGCCAGTAGTATACACGGGCGGCGGGACACTGAAGCTTTCTTT. The full variable domain, completed using reference TRBV19 and TRBJ1-1, is DGGITQSPKYLFRKEGQNVTLSCEQNLNHDAMYWYRQDPGQGLRLIYYSQIVNDFQKGDIAEGYSVSREKKESFPLTVTSAQKNPTAFYLCASSIHGRRDTEAFFGQGTRLTVV.

This chain links TRBV2 with TRBJ1-4; D call uncertain. Trimming shortened V by 8 bases and J by 10 bases, and 20 bases separated the two germline ends. This CDR3 spans 14 amino acids. Germline V gives CDR1 SNHLY, CDR2 FYNNEI. In nucleotides, the CDR3 is TGTGCCAGCGGGAAATTAAATAGGATGGGAAAACTGTTTTTT. Its protein product is CASGKLNRMGKLFF.

The chain links TRBV5-4 to TRBJ2-1; D gene unclear. Germline V gives CDR1 SGHNT, CDR2 YYREEE (reference sequence). Between the trimmed V and J ends, which lost 0 bases and 3 bases, there was a span of 7 bases. This CDR3 region has 14 residues. CDR3 nucleotide sequence: TGTGCCAGCAGCTTGGAACGACTCTACAATGAGCAGTTCTTC. It encodes CASSLERLYNEQFF.

The chain recombines TRBV15 with TRBJ1-5; the match to TRBD1 covers 9 bases. With V trimmed by 9 bases and J by 4 bases, 10 bases remained unmatched. Germline V lookup: CDR1 LNHNV, CDR2 YYDKDF (reference sequence). The CDR3 covers 15 residues. The CDR3 nucleotides are TGTGCCACTAATACAGGGGGCCGCGGTAATCAGCCCCAGCATTTT. It encodes CATNTGGRGNQPQHF.

The genes are TRBV30 and TRBJ2-7, with D uncertain. This CDR3 has 12 residues. The ends were cut back, 6 bases at V and 0 bases at J, with 9 bases in the middle. The germline gives CDR1 GTSNPN, CDR2 SVGIG (reference sequence). The DNA for the CDR3 is TGTGCCTGTTCACTGGGCTCCTACGAGCAGTACTTC. It yields the protein CACSLGSYEQYF.

CDR3 sequence (DNA): TGTGCCAGCAGCCCAAGGGGACTAGCGGGGGGAACCGGGGAGCTGTTTTTT. Encoded protein: CASSPRGLAGGTGELFF. The chain carries TRBV9 and TRBJ2-2; 15 bases fit TRBD2. CDR1 is SGDLS and CDR2 is YYNGEE in the germline V gene. This CDR3 contains 17 residues. With V trimmed by 4 bases and J by 5 bases, 6 bases remained unmatched.

The gene calls are TRBV18 and TRBJ1-4; D not resolved. With 6 bases removed from V and 6 bases from J, the gap between germline ends came to 11 bases. The length of the CDR3 is 13 residues. The V gene's germline CDR1 is KGHSH and CDR2 LQKENI. CDR3 DNA: TGTGCCAGCTCCCCCAGTTTCGATGAAAAACTGTTTTTT. It is translated as CASSPSFDEKLFF.

The rearrangement joins TRBV21-1 to TRBJ2-5. TRBV21-1 is listed as a pseudogene. The CDR3 runs to 16 residues. DNA of the CDR3: TGTGCCAGCAGCAAAGGGCTTCCCCATTGGGAAGAGACCCAGTACTTC. It encodes CASSKGLPHWEETQYF.

The chain recombines TRBV3-1 (or the pseudogene TRBV3-2) with TRBJ1-1; 10 nucleotides match TRBD1. With V trimmed by 10 bases and J by 1 base, 9 bases remained unmatched. Germline V gives CDR1 LGHDT, CDR2 YNNKEL (reference sequence). The length of the CDR3 is 15 residues. The CDR3 protein is CATGATGGRNTEAFF. CDR3 sequence (DNA): TGTGCCACCGGGGCGACAGGGGGCAGGAACACTGAAGCTTTCTTT.

This chain joins TRBV19 and TRBJ1-6; 7 bases fit TRBD1. Germline V gene data show CDR1 as LNHDA and CDR2 as SQIVND (reference sequence). Trimming took 5 bases from V and 5 from J; bases not matched to a gene: 6. The CDR3 spans 15 residues. In DNA, the CDR3 is TGTGCCAGTAGTTACCAGGGGGACGATAATTCACCCCTCCACTTT. Protein sequence: CASSYQGDDNSPLHF.

This clone was detected many times. The CDR3 bases are TGCGCCAGCAGCCAGGGGACAGCGATACGGTACGAGCAGTACTTC. As protein: CASSQGTAIRYEQYF. V usage is TRBV4-1 and J usage is TRBJ2-7; 7 bases match TRBD1. Trimming cost V 3 bases and J 4 bases; bases outside gene matches: 9. This CDR3 is 15 amino acids long. Looked up from germline, CDR1 is MGHRA and CDR2 is YSYEKL.